This is a list of T cell receptor beta chains from one sample in a study of T cells in Graves' hyperthyroidism and ophthalmopathy. TCRdb passed the multiplex PCR reads through MiXCR, listing each CDR3 protein once. The sample includes hundreds of thousands of distinct CDR3 sequences, approximately 15% of them seen just once. Sequenced: blood. Receptors originate from a woman under 30 with Graves' hyperthyroidism. The CDR3 runs from the conserved cysteine through the conserved F or W. A D gene is named only where the DNA matches it firmly. Clone size appears in some rows only: once, few, many, or a class for an expanded clone.

D: .; J: TRBJ2-7; V: TRBV3-1; size: many; DNA: TGTGCCAGCAGCCAGGGCGGGACACTATCCTACGAGCAGTACTTC; CDR3: CASSQGGTLSYEQYF
D: .; J: TRBJ1-5; V: TRBV4-1; size: .; DNA: TGCGCCAGCAGCCGTGGCGGACGCTCGGGGATTAGCAATCAGCCCCAGCATTTT; CDR3: CASSRGGRSGISNQPQHF
D: .; J: TRBJ1-5; V: TRBV9; size: .; DNA: TGTGCCAGCAGCGTAGGTCAGGGCCCACAACCCCAGCATTTT; CDR3: CASSVGQGPQPQHF
D: .; J: TRBJ2-5; V: TRBV4-1; size: few; DNA: TGCGCCAGCAGCCAAGAGGGCAGGGGGGTAGAGACCCAGTACTTC; CDR3: CASSQEGRGVETQYF
D: .; J: TRBJ1-6; V: TRBV28; size: many; DNA: TGTGCCAGTACCACAGGTTCCAATTCACCCCTCCACTTT; CDR3: CASTTGSNSPLHF
D: TRBD2; J: TRBJ2-3; V: TRBV13; size: many; DNA: TGTGCCAGCAGCTTATTGTCGGCTAGCGGAGGCACAGATACGCAGTATTTT; CDR3: CASSLLSASGGTDTQYF
D: TRBD1; J: TRBJ2-7; V: TRBV2; size: few; DNA: TGTGCCAGCGGCACCGGGACAGCCTCCTACGAGCAGTACTTC; CDR3: CASGTGTASYEQYF
D: TRBD1; J: TRBJ1-1; V: TRBV27; size: many; DNA: TGTGCCAGCAGTCCGCGACAGGGGGGGGGCACTGAAGCTTTCTTT; CDR3: CASSPRQGGGTEAFF
D: .; J: TRBJ2-7; V: TRBV12-3/TRBV12-4; size: many; DNA: TGTGCCAGCACCCGGGGTGGGATCTACGAGCAGTACTTC; CDR3: CASTRGGIYEQYF
D: .; J: TRBJ1-1; V: TRBV30; size: .; DNA: TGTGCCCACCGGGGGAGGACTGAAGCTTTCTTT; CDR3: CAHRGRTEAFF
D: TRBD2; J: TRBJ2-3; V: TRBV19; size: .; DNA: TGTGCCAGTAGGGGACTTACTGGGACTAGCGGGAGGGCCACAGATACGCAGTATTTT; CDR3: CASRGLTGTSGRATDTQYF
D: .; J: TRBJ2-2; V: TRBV12-3/TRBV12-4; size: few; DNA: TGTGCCAGCAGTTTCCAGGGCACCGCGAACACCGGGGAGCTGTTTTTT; CDR3: CASSFQGTANTGELFF
D: .; J: TRBJ2-1; V: TRBV2; size: many; DNA: TGTGCCAGCAGTGACTACAATGAGCAGTTCTTC; CDR3: CASSDYNEQFF
D: .; J: TRBJ1-5; V: TRBV7-2; size: many; DNA: TGTGCCAGCAGCTTGGGCGGATATAGCAATCAGCCCCAGCATTTT; CDR3: CASSLGGYSNQPQHF
D: .; J: TRBJ2-2; V: TRBV20-1; size: .; DNA: TGCAGTGCGAGAGGGGACTTTAACACCGGGGAGCTGTTTTTT; CDR3: CSARGDFNTGELFF
D: TRBD1; J: TRBJ1-3; V: TRBV18; size: many; DNA: TGTGCCAGCTCAGCAGGGGGCAATCCTGGAAACACCATATATTTT; CDR3: CASSAGGNPGNTIYF
D: .; J: TRBJ2-5; V: TRBV20-1; size: few; DNA: TGCAGTGCTGAACCGACAGGCCGCCAAGAGACCCAGTACTTC; CDR3: CSAEPTGRQETQYF
D: .; J: TRBJ1-1; V: TRBV10-3; size: few; DNA: TGTGCCATCAGTGAGTCGACGGGTTCGGTACCTTTCTTT; CDR3: CAISESTGSVPFF
D: .; J: TRBJ2-7; V: TRBV20-1; size: many; DNA: TGCAGCCCCTTTAGCAACTACGAGCAGTACTTC; CDR3: CSPFSNYEQYF
D: TRBD2; J: TRBJ2-7; V: TRBV6-1; size: .; DNA: TGTGCCAGCATCATCCTTAAACGGGGACTAGTAGCGGAGCAGTACTTC; CDR3: CASIILKRGLVAEQYF
D: TRBD2; J: TRBJ2-7; V: TRBV9; size: few; DNA: TGTGCCAGCAGCGCCGGACTAGCTCCTTCCTACGAGCAGTACTTC; CDR3: CASSAGLAPSYEQYF
D: .; J: TRBJ2-5; V: TRBV2; size: many; DNA: TGTGCCAGCAGAGAGGATCCGGGACTGGTCCAAGAGACCCAGTACTTC; CDR3: CASREDPGLVQETQYF
D: .; J: TRBJ2-5; V: TRBV3-1; size: many; DNA: TGTGCCAGCAGCCAACCTGGAGAGACCCAGTACTTC; CDR3: CASSQPGETQYF
D: TRBD2; J: TRBJ2-2; V: TRBV20-1; size: few; DNA: TGCAGTGCTAGAGACCTTAGCGGGGATGCCACCGGGGAGCTGTTTTTT; CDR3: CSARDLSGDATGELFF
D: .; J: TRBJ2-7; V: TRBV12-3/TRBV12-4; size: many; DNA: TGTGCCAGCAGTTTCGAGGGTAATCCCTACGAGCAGTACTTC; CDR3: CASSFEGNPYEQYF
D: TRBD2; J: TRBJ2-1; V: TRBV10-2; size: few; DNA: TGCGCCAGCAGCACGGGTCCGGGACTAGCAAGCTACAATGAGCAGTTCTTC; CDR3: CASSTGPGLASYNEQFF
D: .; J: TRBJ2-7; V: TRBV20-1; size: .; DNA: TGCAGTGCGCCGGCCATGGATGGTCTGTATTCCTACGAGCAGTACTTC; CDR3: CSAPAMDGLYSYEQYF
D: TRBD2; J: TRBJ2-3; V: TRBV7-8; size: many; DNA: TGTGCCAGCAGCACCGGGACTAGCGGGAGAAGAGATACGCAGTATTTT; CDR3: CASSTGTSGRRDTQYF
D: .; J: TRBJ2-7; V: TRBV5-6; size: .; DNA: TGTGCCAGCAGCCCCATGGAATCCTACGAGCAGTACTTC; CDR3: CASSPMESYEQYF
D: TRBD1; J: TRBJ1-2; V: TRBV11-2; size: many; DNA: TGTGCCAGCAGCCCGCTGGACAGGGCGTCCCATGGCTACACCTTC; CDR3: CASSPLDRASHGYTF
D: TRBD1; J: TRBJ1-6; V: TRBV28; size: few; DNA: TGTGCCAGCAGTTTAAGGGCAGGGGGCAAGTGGGCTTCACCCCTCCACTTT; CDR3: CASSLRAGGKWASPLHF
D: .; J: TRBJ2-3; V: TRBV10-1; size: many; DNA: TGCGCCAGCAGCACCGACGGCCTTGCGCAGTATTTT; CDR3: CASSTDGLAQYF
D: .; J: TRBJ1-4; V: TRBV5-1; size: many; DNA: TGCGCCAGCAGCTTGGACGGGGCGACAACTAATGAAAAACTGTTTTTT; CDR3: CASSLDGATTNEKLFF
D: TRBD1; J: TRBJ1-5; V: TRBV7-2; size: .; DNA: TGTGCCAGCAGCTCCGGGACAGGGAACTCCAATCAGCCCCAGCATTTT; CDR3: CASSSGTGNSNQPQHF
D: TRBD1; J: TRBJ1-3; V: TRBV10-3; size: few; DNA: TGTGCCATCAGTGCACAGGGGACTCGCTCTGGAAACACCATATATTTT; CDR3: CAISAQGTRSGNTIYF
D: .; J: TRBJ2-1; V: TRBV29-1; size: .; DNA: TGCAGCGTCTCACTCAATGAGCAGTTCTTC; CDR3: CSVSLNEQFF
D: .; J: TRBJ2-5; V: TRBV27; size: many; DNA: TGTGCCAGCAGTTTAGCAATGTACCAAGAGACCCAGTACTTC; CDR3: CASSLAMYQETQYF